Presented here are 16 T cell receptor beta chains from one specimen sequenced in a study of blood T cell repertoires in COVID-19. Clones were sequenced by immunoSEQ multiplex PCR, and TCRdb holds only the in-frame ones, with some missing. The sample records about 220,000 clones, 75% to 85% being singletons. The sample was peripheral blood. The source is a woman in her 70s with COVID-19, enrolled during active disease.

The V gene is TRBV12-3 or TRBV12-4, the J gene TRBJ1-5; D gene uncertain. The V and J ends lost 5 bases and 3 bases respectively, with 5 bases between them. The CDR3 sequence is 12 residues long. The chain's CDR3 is CASSPLNQPQHF. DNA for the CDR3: TGTGCCAGCAGTCCCCTCAATCAGCCCCAGCATTTT.

CDR3 loop: CASSETGDYGYTF. For the CDR3, the DNA is TGTGCCAGCAGTGAGACAGGAGACTATGGCTACACCTTC. V gene TRBV6-2 or TRBV6-3 combines with J gene TRBJ1-2; a possible D gene is TRBD1 (6 bases). There are 13 residues in the CDR3. Germline CDR1 is MNHEY and CDR2 is SVGEGT. Trimming left V 5 bases short and J 3 bases short, with 10 bases between.

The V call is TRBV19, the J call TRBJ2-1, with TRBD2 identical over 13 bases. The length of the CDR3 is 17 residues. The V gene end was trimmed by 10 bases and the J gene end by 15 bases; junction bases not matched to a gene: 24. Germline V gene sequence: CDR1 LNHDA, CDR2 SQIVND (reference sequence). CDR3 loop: CATGGTSGTRGVLGWFF. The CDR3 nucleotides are TGTGCCACTGGCGGGACTAGCGGGACAAGAGGGGTCCTCGGATGGTTCTTC.

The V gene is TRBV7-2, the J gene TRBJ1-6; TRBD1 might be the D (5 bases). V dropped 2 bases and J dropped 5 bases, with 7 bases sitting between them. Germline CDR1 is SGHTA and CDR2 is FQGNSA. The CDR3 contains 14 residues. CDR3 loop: CASSLRGNNSPLHF. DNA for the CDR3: TGTGCCAGCAGCTTACGGGGGAATAATTCACCCCTCCACTTT.

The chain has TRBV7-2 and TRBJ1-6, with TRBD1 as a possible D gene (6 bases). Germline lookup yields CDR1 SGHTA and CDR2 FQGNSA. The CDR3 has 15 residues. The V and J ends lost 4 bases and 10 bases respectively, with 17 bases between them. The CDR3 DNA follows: TGTGCCAGCAGCTCCCAACAGGGTAGTGAATCACCCCTCCACTTT. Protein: CASSSQQGSESPLHF.

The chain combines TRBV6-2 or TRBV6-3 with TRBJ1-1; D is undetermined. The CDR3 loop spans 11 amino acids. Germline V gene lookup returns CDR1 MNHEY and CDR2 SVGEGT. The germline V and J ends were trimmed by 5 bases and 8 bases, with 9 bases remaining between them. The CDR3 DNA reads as TGTGCCAGCAGTCGCGATGCAGAAGCTTTCTTT. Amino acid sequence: CASSRDAEAFF.

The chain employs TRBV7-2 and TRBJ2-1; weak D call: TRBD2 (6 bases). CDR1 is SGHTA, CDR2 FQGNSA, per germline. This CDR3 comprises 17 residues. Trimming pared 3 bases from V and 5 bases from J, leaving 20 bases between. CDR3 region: CASSFELGGKNHNEQFF. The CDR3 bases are TGTGCCAGCAGCTTTGAACTTGGGGGGAAAAATCACAATGAGCAGTTCTTC.

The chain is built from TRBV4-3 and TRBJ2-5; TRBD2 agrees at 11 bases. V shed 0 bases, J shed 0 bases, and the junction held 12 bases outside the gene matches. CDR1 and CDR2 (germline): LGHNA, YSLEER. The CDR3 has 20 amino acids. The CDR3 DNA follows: TGCGCCAGCAGCCAAGATGCTGTCGGAAGGACTAGCGGGTACCAAGAGACCCAGTACTTC. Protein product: CASSQDAVGRTSGYQETQYF.

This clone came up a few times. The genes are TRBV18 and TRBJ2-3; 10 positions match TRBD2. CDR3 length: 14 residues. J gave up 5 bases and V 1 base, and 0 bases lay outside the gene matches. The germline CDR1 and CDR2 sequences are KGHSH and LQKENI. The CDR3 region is CASSPLAGGDTQYF. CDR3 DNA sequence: TGTGCCAGCTCACCACTAGCGGGAGGAGATACGCAGTATTTT.

The CDR3: CASSRTPSSGNTIYF. Written as DNA, the CDR3 is TGCGCCAGCAGCCGGACACCCAGCTCTGGAAACACCATATATTTT. The chain combines TRBV4-3 with TRBJ1-3, with D perhaps TRBD1 (5 bases). CDR1 and CDR2 (germline): LGHNA, YSLEER. This CDR3 contains 15 residues. The V gene lost 4 bases and the J gene lost 0 bases, with 10 bases spanning the gap.

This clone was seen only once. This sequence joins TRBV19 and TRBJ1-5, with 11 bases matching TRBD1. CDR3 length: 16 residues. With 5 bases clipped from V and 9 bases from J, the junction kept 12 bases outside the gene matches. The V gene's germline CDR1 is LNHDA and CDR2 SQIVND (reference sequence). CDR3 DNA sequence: TGTGCCAGTAGTCGTGGGACAGGGGGTCCCTTCGGGCCCCAGCATTTT. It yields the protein CASSRGTGGPFGPQHF.

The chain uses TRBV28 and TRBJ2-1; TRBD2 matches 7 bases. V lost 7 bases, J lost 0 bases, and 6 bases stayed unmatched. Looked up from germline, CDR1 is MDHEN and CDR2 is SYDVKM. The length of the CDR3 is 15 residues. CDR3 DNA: TGTGCCAGCACCCAGGGCGGGAGCTCCTACAATGAGCAGTTCTTC. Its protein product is CASTQGGSSYNEQFF. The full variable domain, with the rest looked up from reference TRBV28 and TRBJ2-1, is DVKVTQSSRYLVKRTGEKVFLECVQDMDHENMFWYRQDPGLGLRLIYFSYDVKMKEKGDIPEGYSVSREKKERFSLILESASTNQTSMYLCASTQGGSSYNEQFFGPGTRLTVL.

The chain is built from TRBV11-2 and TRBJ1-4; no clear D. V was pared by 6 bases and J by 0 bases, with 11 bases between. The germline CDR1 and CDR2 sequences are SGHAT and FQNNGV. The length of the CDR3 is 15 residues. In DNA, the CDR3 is TGTGCCAGCAGTAACAGTCCTGCAACTAATGAAAAACTGTTTTTT. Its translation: CASSNSPATNEKLFF.

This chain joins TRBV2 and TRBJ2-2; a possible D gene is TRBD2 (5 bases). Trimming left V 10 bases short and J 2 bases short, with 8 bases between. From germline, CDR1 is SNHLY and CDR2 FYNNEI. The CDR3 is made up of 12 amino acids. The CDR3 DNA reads TGTGCCACCCGGGAAAACACCGGGGAGCTGTTTTTT. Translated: CATRENTGELFF.

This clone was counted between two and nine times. CDR3 region: CASSRPGTGIPGYTF. In nucleotides, the CDR3 is TGTGCCAGCAGTCGACCGGGGACAGGGATTCCTGGCTACACCTTC. V is TRBV27 and J is TRBJ1-2; 9 bases align to TRBD1. The CDR3 sequence is 15 residues long. Looked up from germline, CDR1 is MNHEY and CDR2 is SMNVEV (reference sequence). J gave up 7 bases and V 5 bases, and 11 bases lay outside the gene matches.

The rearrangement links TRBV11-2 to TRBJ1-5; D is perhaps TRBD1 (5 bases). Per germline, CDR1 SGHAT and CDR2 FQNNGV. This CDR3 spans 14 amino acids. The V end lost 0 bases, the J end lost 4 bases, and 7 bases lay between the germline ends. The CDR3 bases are TGTGCCAGCAGCTTAGATCCAGGGAATCAGCCCCAGCATTTT. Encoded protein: CASSLDPGNQPQHF.